This record covers a single T cell receptor (beta chain). What it recognizes is unknown. These data come from a study of siplizumab effects on memory and regulatory T cells. Study-level findings and limits: Siplizumab gave mappable alloreactive CD4+ clones an average Treg-derived fraction of under 70%, against around 30% in controls. In siplizumab cultures, the suppressive function of proliferating Tregs remained unconfirmed.

CDR3 size: 16 residues. With 1 base removed from V and 10 bases from J, the gap between germline ends came to 20 bases. Germline CDR1 MGHRA, CDR2 YSYEKL. Every sample had some 99,000 of its TCR templates assayed. Sequencing used immunoSEQ multiplex PCR; TCRdb keeps in-frame clones, though not all of them. The sample contains about 100,000 clones, 90% to 95% of which appear only once. The V gene is TRBV4-1, the J gene TRBJ2-1, with D tentatively TRBD1 (6 bases). The clonotype originates from a human donor in good health. Sequencing used Tregs sorted from blood. CDR3 in DNA: TGCGCCAGCAGCCAAGGGGCAGGACAGCTTACGCGGGAGCAGTTCTTC. Translation: CASSQGAGQLTREQFF.